The entry below describes one T cell receptor (beta chain). In this sample, this clonotype turned up many times. Its antigen specificity is not known. Base-call qualities are not available, and no considerably larger clone is one nucleotide away. This specimen belongs to a study of regulatory T cells in long-lasting Graves disease (dated by TCRdb to about 2021). Regarding the complete study: In the newly diagnosed Graves' disease group, patients had been taking antithyroid drugs for less than 3 months. Peripheral blood TCR sequencing and RNA sequencing compared persistent Graves' disease patients with newly diagnosed Graves' disease patients. The study took place in China and was registered as a clinical trial. TCR sequencing covered some 13 persistent and some 20 newly diagnosed Graves' disease patients, about 35 samples in total.

The time point label of this sample denotes: newly diagnosed GD, antithyroid drugs for less than 3 months. For both TCR sequencing and RNA sequencing, RNA was extracted from PBMCs using TRIzol. The diagnosis of Graves' disease followed American Thyroid Association guidelines. Recruitment of patients was carried out at an endocrinology department in Xi'an, China. Each patient gave 7.5 to 10 milliliters of peripheral blood, collected in an EDTA anticoagulant tube. Ficoll Paque Plus density gradient separation was used to isolate PBMCs, and no further T cell sorting was performed. An Agilent 2100 Bioanalyzer and agarose gel were used to check RNA quality, and a NanoDrop 2000 was used to measure RNA concentration. Libraries were constructed by multiplex PCR. The data were produced on an Illumina HiSeq 4000. iRepertoire HTBI primers and Arm-PCR amplification of CDR3 regions were used to construct TCR beta libraries. Gel purification was performed on PCR products prior to sequencing. On the authors' methods: Gene usage analysis of CDR3 amino acid clonotypes used the 60 to 80 TRBV and 12 to 15 TRBJ segments found across samples. Filtered high-quality paired reads were merged into contigs using COPE and FqMerger. BLAST was used to align contigs to IMGT TRBV, TRBD and TRBJ reference genes, and CDR3 was defined according to IMGT. Clonotypes above 0.1% frequency were classified as highly expanded clones. Repertoire diversity was measured by Shannon entropy, and V-J evenness by the Gini coefficient. A clonotype was considered public if more than one individual shared it. TCRdb reprocessing: public reads trimmed at Q25 with fastp, clones called with MiXCR, in-frame beta chains kept. Records with the same CDR3 protein are collapsed into one entry carrying the most frequent genes and DNA. The V and J calls shown here were made by TCRdb, not taken from the authors' results. In all, the sample holds fewer than 350,000 distinct CDR3 sequences, and approximately 20% of those were seen once. Jointly, the top ten make up more than 30% of the sample.

Via the germline V gene, CDR1 is SGHTA and CDR2 FQGNSA. From the cysteine up to the phenylalanine, the CDR3 has a length of 15 residues. Only the CDR3 portion is preserved as DNA: 45 bases, with reading frame beginning at the first base. V trim: 1 base; J trim: 4 bases; unmatched bases: 1. Results the study describes overall, beyond this receptor: TRBV28, TRBJ1-2 and TRBJ2-5 were preferentially used in persistent disease, while TRBV20-1 and TRBJ2-1 were favored in newly diagnosed disease. Compared with newly diagnosed patients, patients with persistent Graves' disease had lower TCR Shannon entropy and fewer highly expanded clones, which suggests clonal expansion. Sequencing and analysis were restricted to the TCR beta chain. A larger number of public clonotypes was shared among persistent patients (under 3,000) than among newly diagnosed patients (roughly 1,000). The authors noted that the small sample size was a limitation that may lower accuracy. The study examined only peripheral blood because the primary lesion, thyroid tissue, could not be accessed.

Recombination linked TRBV7-2 to TRBJ2-1; 10 of the junction bases match TRBD2. This specimen consisted of peripheral blood mononuclear cells (PBMCs), obtained at new diagnosis, from a patient treated with antithyroid drugs. The TCR was taken from a female donor with Graves disease. CDR3 loop: CASSLGSGGYNEQFF. The DNA reads TGTGCCAGCAGCTTAGGTAGCGGGGGGTACAATGAGCAGTTCTTC.